Sequencing of this T cell receptor beta chain was carried out in a study (dated by TCRdb to the late 2010s). With regard to the full study: To characterize human CD8+ TCR repertoires that recognize immunodominant viral antigens, the researchers relied on sequence and structural analyses.

This clonotype is categorized as medium-sized (0.01 to 0.1%). The specificity of this receptor is unknown. It has no much larger one-base neighbor in the sample; base qualities were not kept. The CDR3 goes from the cysteine to the phenylalanine over 16 residues. Only CDR3 DNA remains: 48 bases, in frame from the first base. V is reduced by 1 base and J by 1 base, leaving a spacing of 12 bases between them. From a lookup of the germline V gene, CDR1 and CDR2 are SGDLS and YYNGEE. Sequencing took place on an Illumina HiSeq 2500. TCRdb reprocessed the public reads (quality trimming at Q25 with fastp, clone calling with MiXCR) and kept in-frame beta chains. When rows share a CDR3 protein, they turn into one entry using the most common DNA and genes. The sample contains over a thousand distinct CDR3 sequences, approximately 21% of them found a single time. In total, the top ten clones hold 15% to 20% of the sample.

General findings and caveats noted by the study authors: CD8+ TCR repertoires specific to different immunodominant viral antigens were reported to be distinct from each other and highly diverse.

The sample comprised CD8+ T cells (not recorded whether cultured). This sequence uses TRBV9 and TRBJ2-1, with the D segment identity uncertain. This clonotype was obtained from a female donor. The nucleotide sequence reads as follows: TGTGCCAGCAGCGTAAGTCTCGCTGTTTCCTACAATGAGCAGTTCTTC. This gives the protein CASSVSLAVSYNEQFF.